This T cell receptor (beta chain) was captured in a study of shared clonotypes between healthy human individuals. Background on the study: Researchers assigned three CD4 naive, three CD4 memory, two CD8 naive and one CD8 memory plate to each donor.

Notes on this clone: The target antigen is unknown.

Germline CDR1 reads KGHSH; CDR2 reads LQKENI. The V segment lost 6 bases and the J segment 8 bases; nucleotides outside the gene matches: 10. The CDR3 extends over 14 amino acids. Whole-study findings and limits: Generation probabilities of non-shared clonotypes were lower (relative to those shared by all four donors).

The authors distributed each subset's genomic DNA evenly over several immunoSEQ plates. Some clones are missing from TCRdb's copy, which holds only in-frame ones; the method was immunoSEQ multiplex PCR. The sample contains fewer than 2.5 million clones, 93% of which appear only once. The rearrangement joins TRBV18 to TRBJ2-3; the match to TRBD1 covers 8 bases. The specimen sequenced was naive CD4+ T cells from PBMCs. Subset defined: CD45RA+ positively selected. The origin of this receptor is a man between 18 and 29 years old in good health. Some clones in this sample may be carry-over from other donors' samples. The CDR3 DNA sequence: TGTGCCAGCTCCCCGGACAGGGCTGGAGGTACGCAGTATTTT. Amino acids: CASSPDRAGGTQYF.